This record covers a single TCR beta chain. Its specificity is unknown. This sample was included in a study of vaccination effects on CD4 cells after COVID-19. ViraFEST expansion of antigen-specific CD4+ T cells with viral peptide pools preceded sequencing. Having been cultured for around ten days, the cells underwent CD4+ T cell isolation. Having tested negative for nucleocapsid antibodies, the vaccine recipients showed no prior SARS-CoV-2 infection. Sequenced by immunoSEQ multiplex PCR; TCRdb stores in-frame clones only, minus some. The sample yields 35,000 to 40,000 clones, about 60% seen once. This CDR3 comprises 15 residues. Trimming removed 0 bases from V and 2 bases from J, with 9 bases in between. Germline V lookup: CDR1 MNHNS, CDR2 SASEGT.

This receptor was obtained from a human donor who received a COVID-19 vaccine. The sample consisted of CD4+ T cells from PBMCs cultured with HCoV-OC43 spike peptides, taken before COVID-19 vaccination. Subset of the sample: HCoV-OC43 spike overlapping peptide pool stimulation. V gene TRBV6-1 combines with J gene TRBJ2-3; no firm D call. As DNA, the CDR3 is TGTGCCAGCAGTGAAGCGCCTTACTCCACAGATACGCAGTATTTT. Encoded protein: CASSEAPYSTDTQYF.